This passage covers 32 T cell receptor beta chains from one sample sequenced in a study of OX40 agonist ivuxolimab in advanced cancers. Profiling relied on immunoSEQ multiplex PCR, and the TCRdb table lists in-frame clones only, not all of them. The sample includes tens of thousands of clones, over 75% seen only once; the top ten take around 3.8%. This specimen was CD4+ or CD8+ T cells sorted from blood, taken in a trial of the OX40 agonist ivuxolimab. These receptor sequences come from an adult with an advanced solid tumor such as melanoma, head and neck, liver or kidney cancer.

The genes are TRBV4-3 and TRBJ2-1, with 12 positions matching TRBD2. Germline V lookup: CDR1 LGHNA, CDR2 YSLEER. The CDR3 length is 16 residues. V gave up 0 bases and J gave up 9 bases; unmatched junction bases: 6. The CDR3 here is CASSQDLTSGSGEQFF. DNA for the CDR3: TGCGCCAGCAGCCAAGACTTGACTAGCGGGAGTGGTGAGCAGTTCTTC.

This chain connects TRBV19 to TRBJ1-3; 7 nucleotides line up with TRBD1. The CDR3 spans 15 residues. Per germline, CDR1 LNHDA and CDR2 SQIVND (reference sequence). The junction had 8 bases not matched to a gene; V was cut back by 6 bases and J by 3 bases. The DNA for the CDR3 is TGTGCCAGTAGCCCCGCGACAGGGATTGGAAACACCATATATTTT. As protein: CASSPATGIGNTIYF.

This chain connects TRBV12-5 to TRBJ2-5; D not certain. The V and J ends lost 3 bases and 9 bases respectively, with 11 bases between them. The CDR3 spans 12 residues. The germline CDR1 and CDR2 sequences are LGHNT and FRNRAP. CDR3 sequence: CASGLNRAPQYF. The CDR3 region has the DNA TGTGCTAGTGGTTTAAACCGGGCCCCCCAGTACTTC.

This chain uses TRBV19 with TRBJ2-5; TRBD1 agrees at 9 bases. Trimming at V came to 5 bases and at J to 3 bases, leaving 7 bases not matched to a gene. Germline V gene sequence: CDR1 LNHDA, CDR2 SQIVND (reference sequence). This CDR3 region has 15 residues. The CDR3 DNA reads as TGTGCCAGTAGTCCAGGACAGGGGCTTGAAGAGACCCAGTACTTC. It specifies CASSPGQGLEETQYF.

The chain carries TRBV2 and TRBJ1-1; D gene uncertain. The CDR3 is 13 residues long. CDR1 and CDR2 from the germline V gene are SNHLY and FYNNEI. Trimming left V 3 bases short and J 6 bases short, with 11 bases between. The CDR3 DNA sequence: TGTGCCAGCAGTGAGTCGGACGTCTCTGAAGCTTTCTTT. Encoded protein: CASSESDVSEAFF.

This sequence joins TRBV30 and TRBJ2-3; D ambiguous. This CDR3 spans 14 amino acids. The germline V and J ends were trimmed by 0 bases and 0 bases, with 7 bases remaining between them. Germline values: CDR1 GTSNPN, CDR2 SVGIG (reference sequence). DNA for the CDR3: TGTGCCTGGAGTGTTAGAACAAGCACAGATACGCAGTATTTT. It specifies CAWSVRTSTDTQYF.

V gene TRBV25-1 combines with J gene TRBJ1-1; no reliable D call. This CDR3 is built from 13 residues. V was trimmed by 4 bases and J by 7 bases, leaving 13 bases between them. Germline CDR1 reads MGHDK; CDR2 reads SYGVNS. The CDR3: CASSASGMGEAFF. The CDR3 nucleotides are TGTGCCAGCAGTGCCTCGGGGATGGGTGAAGCTTTCTTT.

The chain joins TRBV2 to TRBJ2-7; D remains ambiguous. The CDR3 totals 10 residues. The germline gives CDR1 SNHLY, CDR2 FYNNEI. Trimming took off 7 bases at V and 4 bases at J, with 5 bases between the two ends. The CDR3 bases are TGTGCCAGCAAGAGATACGAGCAGTACTTC. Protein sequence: CASKRYEQYF.

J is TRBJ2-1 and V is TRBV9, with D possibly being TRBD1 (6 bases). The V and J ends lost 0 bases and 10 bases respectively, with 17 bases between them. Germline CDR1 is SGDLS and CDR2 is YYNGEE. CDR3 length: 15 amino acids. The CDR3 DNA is TGTGCCAGCAGCGTAGACTGGGGGACAAGCCGGGAGCAGTTCTTC. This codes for CASSVDWGTSREQFF.

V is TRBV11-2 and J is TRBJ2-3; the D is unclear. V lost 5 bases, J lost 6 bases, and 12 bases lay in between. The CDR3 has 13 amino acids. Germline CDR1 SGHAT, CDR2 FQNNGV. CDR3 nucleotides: TGTGCCAGCAGCGACCCCCGACGGGATACGCAGTATTTT. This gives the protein CASSDPRRDTQYF.

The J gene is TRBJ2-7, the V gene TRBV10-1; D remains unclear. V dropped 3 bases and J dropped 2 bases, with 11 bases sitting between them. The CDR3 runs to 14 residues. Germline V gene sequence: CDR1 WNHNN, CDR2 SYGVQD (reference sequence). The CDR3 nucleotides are TGCGCCAGCAGTGAATACGCGGATCCCTACGAGCAGTACTTC. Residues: CASSEYADPYEQYF.

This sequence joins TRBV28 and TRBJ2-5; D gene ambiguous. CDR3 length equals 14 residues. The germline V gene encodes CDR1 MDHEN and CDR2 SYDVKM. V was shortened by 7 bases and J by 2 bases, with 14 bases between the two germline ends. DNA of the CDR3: TGTGCCAGCACCAGAGTAGGAAGACAAGAGACCCAGTACTTC. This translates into CASTRVGRQETQYF.

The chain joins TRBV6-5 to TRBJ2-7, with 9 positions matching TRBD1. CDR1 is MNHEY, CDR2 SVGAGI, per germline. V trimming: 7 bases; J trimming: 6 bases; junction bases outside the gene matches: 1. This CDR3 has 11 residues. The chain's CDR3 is CASMTGGEQYF. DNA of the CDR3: TGTGCCAGCATGACAGGGGGCGAGCAGTACTTC.

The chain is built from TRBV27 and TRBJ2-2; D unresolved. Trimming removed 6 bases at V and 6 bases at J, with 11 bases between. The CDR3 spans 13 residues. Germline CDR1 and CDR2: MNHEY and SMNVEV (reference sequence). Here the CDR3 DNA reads TGTGCCAGCAGCGTTGATCGGGCCGGGGAGCTGTTTTTT. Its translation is CASSVDRAGELFF.

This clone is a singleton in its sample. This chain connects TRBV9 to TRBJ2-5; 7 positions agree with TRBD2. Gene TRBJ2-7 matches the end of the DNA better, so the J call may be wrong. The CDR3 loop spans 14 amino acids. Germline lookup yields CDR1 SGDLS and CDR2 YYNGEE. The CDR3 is CASSPRGSSYEQYF. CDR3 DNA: TGTGCCAGCAGCCCTCGCGGGAGCTCCTACGAGCAGTACTTC.

DNA of the CDR3: TGTGCCAGCTCACCGGGCAGGGGGATTGAAAAACTGTTTTTT. Amino acids: CASSPGRGIEKLFF. The chain employs TRBV18 and TRBJ1-4; the match to TRBD1 covers 7 bases. In germline, CDR1 is KGHSH, CDR2 LQKENI. CDR3 length equals 14 residues. The V and J ends lost 3 bases and 7 bases, in that order; junction bases with no gene match: 5.

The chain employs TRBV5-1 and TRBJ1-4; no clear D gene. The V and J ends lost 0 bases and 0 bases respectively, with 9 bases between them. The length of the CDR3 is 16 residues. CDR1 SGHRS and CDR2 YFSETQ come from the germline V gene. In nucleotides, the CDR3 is TGCGCCAGCAGCTTGGGAGGGCGTGCAACTAATGAAAAACTGTTTTTT. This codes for CASSLGGRATNEKLFF.

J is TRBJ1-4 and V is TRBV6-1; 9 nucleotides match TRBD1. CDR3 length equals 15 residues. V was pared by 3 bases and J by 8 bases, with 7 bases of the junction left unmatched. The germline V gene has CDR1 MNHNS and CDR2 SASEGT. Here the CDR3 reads CASSEGDRVGEKLFF. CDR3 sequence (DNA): TGTGCCAGCAGTGAGGGGGACAGGGTCGGGGAAAAACTGTTTTTT.

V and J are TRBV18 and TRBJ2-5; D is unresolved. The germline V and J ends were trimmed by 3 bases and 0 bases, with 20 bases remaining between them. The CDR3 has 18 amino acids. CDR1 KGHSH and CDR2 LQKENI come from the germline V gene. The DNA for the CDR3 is TGTGCCAGCTCACCGACCAGTTCCTGGGATACTCACCAAGAGACCCAGTACTTC. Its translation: CASSPTSSWDTHQETQYF.

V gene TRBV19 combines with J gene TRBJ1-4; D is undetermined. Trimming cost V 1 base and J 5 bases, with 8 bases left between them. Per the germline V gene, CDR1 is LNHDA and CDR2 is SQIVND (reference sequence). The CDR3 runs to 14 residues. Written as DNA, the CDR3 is TGTGCCAGTAGTATAGCGAACAGCAATGAAAAACTGTTTTTT. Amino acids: CASSIANSNEKLFF.

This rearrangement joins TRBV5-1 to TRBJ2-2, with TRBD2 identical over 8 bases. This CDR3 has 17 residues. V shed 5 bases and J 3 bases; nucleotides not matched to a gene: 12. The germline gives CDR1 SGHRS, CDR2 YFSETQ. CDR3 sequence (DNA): TGCGCCAGCAGTGATAAACCGGGACTAGGTTACACCGGGGAGCTGTTTTTT. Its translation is CASSDKPGLGYTGELFF.

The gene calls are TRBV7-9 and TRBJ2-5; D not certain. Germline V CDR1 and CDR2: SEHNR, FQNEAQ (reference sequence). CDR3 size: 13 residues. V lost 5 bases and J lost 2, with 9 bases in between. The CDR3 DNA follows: TGTGCCAGCAGCAGTTCAACTCAAGAGACCCAGTACTTC. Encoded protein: CASSSSTQETQYF.

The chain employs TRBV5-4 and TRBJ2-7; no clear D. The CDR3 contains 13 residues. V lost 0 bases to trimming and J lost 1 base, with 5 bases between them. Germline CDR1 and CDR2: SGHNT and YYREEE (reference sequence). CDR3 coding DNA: TGTGCCAGCAGCTTGGCCGCATCCTACGAGCAGTACTTC. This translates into CASSLAASYEQYF.

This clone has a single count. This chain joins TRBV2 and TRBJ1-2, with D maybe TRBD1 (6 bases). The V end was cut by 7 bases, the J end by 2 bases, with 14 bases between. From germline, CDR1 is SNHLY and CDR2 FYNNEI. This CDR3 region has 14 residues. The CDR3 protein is CASIYSGDNYGYTF. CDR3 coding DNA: TGTGCCAGCATTTACTCAGGGGACAACTATGGCTACACCTTC. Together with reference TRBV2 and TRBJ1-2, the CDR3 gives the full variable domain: EPEVTQTPSHQVTQMGQEVILRCVPISNHLYFYWYRQILGQKVEFLVSFYNNEISEKSEIFDDQFSVERPDGSNFTLKIRSTKLEDSAMYFCASIYSGDNYGYTFGSGTRLTVV.

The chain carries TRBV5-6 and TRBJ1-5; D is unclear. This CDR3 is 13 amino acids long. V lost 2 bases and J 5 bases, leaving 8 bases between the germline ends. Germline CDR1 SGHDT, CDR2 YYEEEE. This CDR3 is CASSFGEYQPQHF. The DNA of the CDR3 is TGTGCCAGCAGCTTTGGGGAGTATCAGCCCCAGCATTTT. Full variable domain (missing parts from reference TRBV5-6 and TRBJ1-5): DAGVTQSPTHLIKTRGQQVTLRCSPKSGHDTVSWYQQALGQGPQFIFQYYEEEERQRGNFPDRFSGHQFPNYSSELNVNALLLGDSALYLCASSFGEYQPQHFGDGTRLSIL.

For the CDR3, the DNA is TGTGCCAGCAGTAACCCCTATCAGGGAAGGATGGGAAAACTGTTTTTT. Its translation is CASSNPYQGRMGKLFF. The genes are TRBV6-6 and TRBJ1-4; the D gene is possibly TRBD1 (5 bases). This CDR3 has 16 amino acids. Germline lookup yields CDR1 MNHNY and CDR2 SVGAGI (reference sequence). V lost 5 bases to trimming and J lost 10 bases, with 23 bases between them.

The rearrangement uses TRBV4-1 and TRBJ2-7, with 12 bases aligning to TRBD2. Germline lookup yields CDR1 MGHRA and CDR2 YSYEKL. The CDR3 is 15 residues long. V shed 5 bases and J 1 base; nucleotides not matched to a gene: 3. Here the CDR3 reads CASSYGLAGSYEQYF. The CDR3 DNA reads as TGCGCCAGCAGCTACGGACTAGCGGGATCCTACGAGCAGTACTTC.

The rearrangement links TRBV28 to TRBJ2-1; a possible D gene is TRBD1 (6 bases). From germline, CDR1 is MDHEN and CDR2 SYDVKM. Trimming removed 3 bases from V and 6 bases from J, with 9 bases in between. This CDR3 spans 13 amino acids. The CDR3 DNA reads TGTGCCAGCAGTTTGTCAGGGGTCAATGAGCAGTTCTTC. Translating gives CASSLSGVNEQFF.

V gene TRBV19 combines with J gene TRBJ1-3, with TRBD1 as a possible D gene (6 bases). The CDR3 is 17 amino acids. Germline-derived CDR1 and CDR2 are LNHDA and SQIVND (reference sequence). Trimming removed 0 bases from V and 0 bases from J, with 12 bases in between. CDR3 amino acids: CASSIDWTAVSGNTIYF. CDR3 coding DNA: TGTGCCAGTAGTATAGATTGGACAGCCGTCTCTGGAAACACCATATATTTT.

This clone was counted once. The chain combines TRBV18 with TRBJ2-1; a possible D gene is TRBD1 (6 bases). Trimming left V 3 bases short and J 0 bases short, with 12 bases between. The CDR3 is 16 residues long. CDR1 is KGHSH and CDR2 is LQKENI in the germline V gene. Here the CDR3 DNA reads TGTGCCAGCTCACCGTCCGGGACACCCTCCTACAATGAGCAGTTCTTC. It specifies CASSPSGTPSYNEQFF.

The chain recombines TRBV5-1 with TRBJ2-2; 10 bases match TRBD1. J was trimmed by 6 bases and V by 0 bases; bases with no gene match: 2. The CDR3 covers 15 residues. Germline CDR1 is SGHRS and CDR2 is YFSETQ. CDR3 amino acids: CASSLGTGGSGELFF. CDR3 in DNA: TGCGCCAGCAGCTTGGGGACAGGGGGATCCGGGGAGCTGTTTTTT.

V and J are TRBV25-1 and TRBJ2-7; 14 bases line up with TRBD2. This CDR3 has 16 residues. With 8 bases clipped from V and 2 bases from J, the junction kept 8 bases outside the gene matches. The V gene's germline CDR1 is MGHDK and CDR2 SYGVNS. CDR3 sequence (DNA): TGTGCCAGCCGTTCCCCGGGACTAGCGGGGGCCTACGAGCAGTACTTC. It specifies CASRSPGLAGAYEQYF.